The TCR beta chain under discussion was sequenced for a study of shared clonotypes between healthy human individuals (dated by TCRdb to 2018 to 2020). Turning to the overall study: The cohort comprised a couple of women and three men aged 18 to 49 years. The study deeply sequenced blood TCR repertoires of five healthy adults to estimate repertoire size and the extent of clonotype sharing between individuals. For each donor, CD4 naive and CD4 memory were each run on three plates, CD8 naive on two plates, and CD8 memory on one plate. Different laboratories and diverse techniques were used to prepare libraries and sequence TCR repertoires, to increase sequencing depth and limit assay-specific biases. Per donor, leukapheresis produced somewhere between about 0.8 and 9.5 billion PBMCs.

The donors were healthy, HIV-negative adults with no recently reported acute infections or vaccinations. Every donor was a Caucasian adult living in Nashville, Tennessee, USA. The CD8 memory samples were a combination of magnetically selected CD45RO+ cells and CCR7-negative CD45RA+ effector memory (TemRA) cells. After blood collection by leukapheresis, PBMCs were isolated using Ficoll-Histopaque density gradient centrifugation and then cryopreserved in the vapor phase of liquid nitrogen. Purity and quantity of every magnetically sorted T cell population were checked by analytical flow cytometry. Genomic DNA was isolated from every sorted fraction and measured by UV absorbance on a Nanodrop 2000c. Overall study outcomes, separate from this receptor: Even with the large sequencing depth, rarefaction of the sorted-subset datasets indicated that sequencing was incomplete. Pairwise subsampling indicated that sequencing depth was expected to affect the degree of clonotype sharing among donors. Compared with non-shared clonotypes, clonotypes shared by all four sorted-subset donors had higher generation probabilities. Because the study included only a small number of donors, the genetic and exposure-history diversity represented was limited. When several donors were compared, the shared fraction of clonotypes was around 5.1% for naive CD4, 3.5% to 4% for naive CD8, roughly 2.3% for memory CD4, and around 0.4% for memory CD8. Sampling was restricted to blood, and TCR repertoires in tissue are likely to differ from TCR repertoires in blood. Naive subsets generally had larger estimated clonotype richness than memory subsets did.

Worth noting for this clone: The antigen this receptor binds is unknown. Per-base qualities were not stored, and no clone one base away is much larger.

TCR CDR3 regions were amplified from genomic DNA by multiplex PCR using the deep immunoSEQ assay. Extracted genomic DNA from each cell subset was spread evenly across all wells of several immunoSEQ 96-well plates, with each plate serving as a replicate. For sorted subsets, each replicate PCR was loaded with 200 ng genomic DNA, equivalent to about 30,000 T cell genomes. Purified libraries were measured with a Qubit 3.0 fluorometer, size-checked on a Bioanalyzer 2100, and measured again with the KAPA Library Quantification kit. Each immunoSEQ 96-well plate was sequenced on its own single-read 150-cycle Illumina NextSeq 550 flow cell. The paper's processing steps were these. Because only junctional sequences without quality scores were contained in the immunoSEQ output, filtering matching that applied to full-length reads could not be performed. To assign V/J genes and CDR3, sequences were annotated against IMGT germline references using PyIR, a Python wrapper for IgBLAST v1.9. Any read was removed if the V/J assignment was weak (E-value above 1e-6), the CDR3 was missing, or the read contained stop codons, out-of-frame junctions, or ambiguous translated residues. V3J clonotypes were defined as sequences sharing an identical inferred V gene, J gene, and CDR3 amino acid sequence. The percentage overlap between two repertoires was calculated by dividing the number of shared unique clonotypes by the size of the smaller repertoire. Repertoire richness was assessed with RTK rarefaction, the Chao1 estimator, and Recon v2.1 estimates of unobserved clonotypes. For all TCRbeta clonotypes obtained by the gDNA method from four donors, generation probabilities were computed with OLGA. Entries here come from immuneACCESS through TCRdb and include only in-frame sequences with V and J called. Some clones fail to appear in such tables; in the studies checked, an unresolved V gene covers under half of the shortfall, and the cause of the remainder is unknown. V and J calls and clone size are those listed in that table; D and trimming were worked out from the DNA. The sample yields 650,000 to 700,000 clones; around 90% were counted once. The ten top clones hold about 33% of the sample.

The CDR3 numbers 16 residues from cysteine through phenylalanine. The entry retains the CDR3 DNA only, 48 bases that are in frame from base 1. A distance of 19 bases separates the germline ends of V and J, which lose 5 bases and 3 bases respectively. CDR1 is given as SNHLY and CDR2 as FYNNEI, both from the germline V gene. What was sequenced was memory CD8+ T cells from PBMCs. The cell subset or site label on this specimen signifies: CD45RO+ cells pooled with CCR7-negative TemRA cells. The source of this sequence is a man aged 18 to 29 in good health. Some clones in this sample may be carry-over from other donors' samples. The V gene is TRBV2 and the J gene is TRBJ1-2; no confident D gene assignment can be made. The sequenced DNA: TGTGCCAGCAGTCGCAAAAGGTCCTACTGGGACTATGGCTACACCTTC. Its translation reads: CASSRKRSYWDYGYTF.